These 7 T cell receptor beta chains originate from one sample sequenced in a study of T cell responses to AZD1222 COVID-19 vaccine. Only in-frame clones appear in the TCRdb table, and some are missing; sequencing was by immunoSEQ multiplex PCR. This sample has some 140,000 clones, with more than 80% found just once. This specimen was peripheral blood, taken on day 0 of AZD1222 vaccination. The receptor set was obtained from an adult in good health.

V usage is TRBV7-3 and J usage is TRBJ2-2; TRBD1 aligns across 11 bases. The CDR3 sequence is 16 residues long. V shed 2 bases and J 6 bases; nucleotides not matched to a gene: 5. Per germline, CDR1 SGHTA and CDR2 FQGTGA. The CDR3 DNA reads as TGTGCCAGCAGCTTATCCGGGACAGGGGGTGCCGGGGAGCTGTTTTTT. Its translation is CASSLSGTGGAGELFF.

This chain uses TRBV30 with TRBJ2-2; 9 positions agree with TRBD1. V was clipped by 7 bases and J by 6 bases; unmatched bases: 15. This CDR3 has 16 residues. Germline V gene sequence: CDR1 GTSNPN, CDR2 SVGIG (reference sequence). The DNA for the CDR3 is TGTGCCTATAACCATGGACAGGGGTTTATGGCCGGGGAGCTGTTTTTT. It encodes CAYNHGQGFMAGELFF.

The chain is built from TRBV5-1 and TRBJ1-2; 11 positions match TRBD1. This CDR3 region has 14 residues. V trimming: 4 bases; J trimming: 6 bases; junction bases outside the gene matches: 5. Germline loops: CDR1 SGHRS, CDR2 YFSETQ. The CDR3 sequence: CASSTDRGRDGYTF. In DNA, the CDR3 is TGCGCCAGCAGCACGGACAGGGGGCGGGATGGCTACACCTTC.

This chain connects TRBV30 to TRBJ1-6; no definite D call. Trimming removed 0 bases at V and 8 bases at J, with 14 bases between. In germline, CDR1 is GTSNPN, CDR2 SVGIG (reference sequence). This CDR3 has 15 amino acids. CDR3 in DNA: TGTGCCTGGAGTGTCGGACTAACGGTGGATTCACCCCTCCACTTT. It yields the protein CAWSVGLTVDSPLHF.

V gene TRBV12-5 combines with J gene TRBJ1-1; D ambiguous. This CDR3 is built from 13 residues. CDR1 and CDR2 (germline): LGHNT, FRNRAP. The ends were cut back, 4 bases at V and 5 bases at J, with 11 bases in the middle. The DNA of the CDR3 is TGTGCTAGTGGTTCAACCGGAGGGACTGAAGCTTTCTTT. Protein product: CASGSTGGTEAFF.

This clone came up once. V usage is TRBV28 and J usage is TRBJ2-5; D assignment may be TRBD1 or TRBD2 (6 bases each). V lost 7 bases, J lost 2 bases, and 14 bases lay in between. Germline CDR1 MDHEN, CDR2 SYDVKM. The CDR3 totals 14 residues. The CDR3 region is CASTLIGGQETQYF. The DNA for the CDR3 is TGTGCCAGCACCCTAATAGGGGGGCAAGAGACCCAGTACTTC. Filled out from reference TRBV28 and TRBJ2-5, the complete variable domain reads DVKVTQSSRYLVKRTGEKVFLECVQDMDHENMFWYRQDPGLGLRLIYFSYDVKMKEKGDIPEGYSVSREKKERFSLILESASTNQTSMYLCASTLIGGQETQYFGPGTRLLVL.

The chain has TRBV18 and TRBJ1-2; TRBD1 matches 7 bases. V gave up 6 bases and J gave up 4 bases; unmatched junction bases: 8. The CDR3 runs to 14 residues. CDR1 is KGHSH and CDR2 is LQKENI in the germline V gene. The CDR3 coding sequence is TGTGCCAGCTCCCAGGGACAGAACCTCTATGGCTACACCTTC. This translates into CASSQGQNLYGYTF. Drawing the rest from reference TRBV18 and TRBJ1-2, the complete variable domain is NAGVMQNPRHLVRRRGQEARLRCSPMKGHSHVYWYRQLPEEGLKFMVYLQKENIIDESGMPKERFSAEFPKEGPSILRIQQVVRGDSAAYFCASSQGQNLYGYTFGSGTRLTVV.